These 32 T cell receptor beta chains were all obtained from the same sample, sequenced in a study of cytomegalovirus exposure and HLA in healthy donors. This table comes from immunoSEQ multiplex PCR, and its TCRdb copy is limited to in-frame clones, with some not included. The table shows fewer than 100,000 clones, with roughly 95% occurring only once. Sample: PBMCs. These receptors originate from a woman aged 18-29 years in good health and CMV-seropositive.

This chain joins TRBV7-9 and TRBJ2-7; TRBD1 aligns across 9 bases. The CDR3 runs 15 residues. V was clipped by 5 bases and J by 3 bases; unmatched bases: 8. Germline CDR1 is SEHNR and CDR2 is FQNEAQ (reference sequence). CDR3 region: CASSQWDRVNYEQYF. As DNA, the CDR3 is TGTGCCAGCAGCCAATGGGACAGGGTGAACTACGAGCAGTACTTC.

The rearrangement links TRBV19 to TRBJ2-6, with D possibly TRBD1 on 5 matching bases. Trimming pared 3 bases from V and 1 base from J, leaving 10 bases between. Germline V gene sequence: CDR1 LNHDA, CDR2 SQIVND (reference sequence). The CDR3 is 16 residues long. The CDR3 loop reads CASSIGAGSGANVLTF. The CDR3 DNA sequence: TGTGCCAGTAGTATTGGGGCCGGGTCTGGGGCCAACGTCCTGACTTTC. The entire variable domain, with the rest obtained from reference TRBV19 and TRBJ2-6, is as follows: DGGITQSPKYLFRKEGQNVTLSCEQNLNHDAMYWYRQDPGQGLRLIYYSQIVNDFQKGDIAEGYSVSREKKESFPLTVTSAQKNPTAFYLCASSIGAGSGANVLTFGAGSRLTVL.

The chain is built from TRBV28 and TRBJ2-7; 7 bases align to TRBD1. Trimming at V came to 5 bases and at J to 5 bases, leaving 3 bases not matched to a gene. The CDR3 contains 12 residues. Germline CDR1 and CDR2: MDHEN and SYDVKM. The CDR3 bases are TGTGCCAGCAGTACACAGGGGCACGAGCAGTACTTC. Its protein is CASSTQGHEQYF.

The chain is built from TRBV2 and TRBJ1-1, with D maybe TRBD1 (5 bases). Trimming cost V 8 bases and J 0 bases, with 13 bases left between them. The CDR3 length is 14 residues. Germline V gene sequence: CDR1 SNHLY, CDR2 FYNNEI. In DNA form, the CDR3 reads TGTGCCAGCCTGGGGCCTACTCTGAACACTGAAGCTTTCTTT. Translated: CASLGPTLNTEAFF.

CDR3 sequence: CASSDRQGKQYF. CDR3 DNA sequence: TGTGCCAGTAGTGACAGACAGGGGAAGCAGTACTTC. This sequence joins TRBV19 and TRBJ2-7, with 8 bases matching TRBD1. This CDR3 spans 12 amino acids. Germline V gene data show CDR1 as LNHDA and CDR2 as SQIVND (reference sequence). The junction had 5 bases not matched to a gene; V was cut back by 5 bases and J by 8 bases.

V usage is TRBV11-3 and J usage is TRBJ2-3; 7 nucleotides match TRBD2. Germline CDR1 reads SGHNT; CDR2 reads YENEEA. V was clipped by 1 base and J by 1 base; unmatched bases: 5. The CDR3 has 16 residues. The CDR3 here is CASSLGLAGGTDTQYF. The CDR3 nucleotides are TGTGCCAGCAGCTTAGGTCTTGCGGGGGGCACAGATACGCAGTATTTT.

This sequence joins TRBV6-6 and TRBJ1-1; the D gene is possibly TRBD1 (6 bases). The CDR3 totals 15 residues. The V gene's germline CDR1 is MNHNY and CDR2 SVGAGI (reference sequence). Trimming took off 0 bases at V and 1 base at J, with 9 bases between the two ends. The CDR3 protein is CASSYSRGRNTEAFF. CDR3 DNA sequence: TGTGCCAGCAGTTACTCGAGGGGGAGGAACACTGAAGCTTTCTTT.

The gene calls are TRBV28 and TRBJ1-6; D perhaps matches TRBD1 (5 bases). Trimming cost V 3 bases and J 10 bases, with 10 bases left between them. The CDR3 covers 13 residues. CDR1 and CDR2 from the germline V gene are MDHEN and SYDVKM. The CDR3 nucleotides are TGTGCCAGCAGTTTCAGGGTAGGATCACCCCTCCACTTT. Its protein is CASSFRVGSPLHF.

J is TRBJ1-1 and V is TRBV18; a possible D gene is TRBD1 (5 bases). Trimming shortened V by 4 bases and J by 0 bases, and 6 bases separated the two germline ends. The V gene's germline CDR1 is KGHSH and CDR2 LQKENI. The CDR3 spans 13 residues. The CDR3 DNA reads as TGTGCCAGCTCACAGGGGATGAACACTGAAGCTTTCTTT. This sequence encodes CASSQGMNTEAFF.

This chain links TRBV28 with TRBJ1-4; TRBD1 agrees at 7 bases. J gave up 3 bases and V 2 bases, and 3 bases lay outside the gene matches. Per germline, CDR1 MDHEN and CDR2 SYDVKM. The CDR3 is 15 amino acids. DNA of the CDR3: TGTGCCAGCAGTTTACTTCAGGGGGCTAATGAAAAACTGTTTTTT. Translated, it gives CASSLLQGANEKLFF. Combining the CDR3 with reference TRBV28 and TRBJ1-4 gives the whole variable domain DVKVTQSSRYLVKRTGEKVFLECVQDMDHENMFWYRQDPGLGLRLIYFSYDVKMKEKGDIPEGYSVSREKKERFSLILESASTNQTSMYLCASSLLQGANEKLFFGSGTQLSVL.

The V and J genes are TRBV2 and TRBJ1-2; a possible D gene is TRBD1 (5 bases). Germline lookup yields CDR1 SNHLY and CDR2 FYNNEI. V lost 4 bases to trimming and J lost 9 bases, with 21 bases between them. This CDR3 is built from 15 residues. CDR3 sequence reads: CASSALQEPALSYTF. DNA of the CDR3: TGTGCCAGCAGTGCCTTACAGGAGCCCGCCTTGAGCTACACCTTC.

The chain couples TRBV7-9 to TRBJ1-3, with D perhaps matching TRBD1 (5 bases). The V and J ends lost 8 bases and 3 bases respectively, with 14 bases between them. The CDR3 spans 14 residues. Germline loops: CDR1 SEHNR, CDR2 FQNEAQ (reference sequence). The CDR3 DNA is TGTGCCAGCGATCCGCAGGGTATTGGAAACACCATATATTTT. Translating gives CASDPQGIGNTIYF.

This rearrangement joins TRBV10-3 to TRBJ1-5; possibly TRBD1 for D (5 bases). Per germline, CDR1 ENHRY and CDR2 SYGVKD. The CDR3 contains 15 residues. V lost 0 bases, J lost 2 bases, and 8 bases lay in between. The CDR3, as DNA: TGTGCCATCAGTGAGTCACAGGATGGCAATCAGCCCCAGCATTTT. This sequence encodes CAISESQDGNQPQHF.

As to this clone: Other DNA variants within this sample encode the same CDR3. The chain carries TRBV7-9 and TRBJ1-5; the D gene is possibly TRBD1 (5 bases). CDR3 size: 14 residues. Germline V CDR1 and CDR2: SEHNR, FQNEAQ (reference sequence). V lost 6 bases, J lost 4 bases, and 13 bases lay in between. The DNA for the CDR3 is TGTGCCAGCAGTTTGGCAGGGTCGAATCAGCCCCAGCATTTT. Amino acid sequence: CASSLAGSNQPQHF.

The CDR3 region is CASSQGFEGTEAFF. The DNA of the CDR3 is TGTGCCAGCAGTCAGGGGTTCGAGGGTACTGAAGCTTTCTTT. V is TRBV28 and J is TRBJ1-1, with D perhaps TRBD1 (6 bases). The CDR3 contains 14 residues. Trimming left V 5 bases short and J 5 bases short, with 15 bases between. CDR1 and CDR2 (germline): MDHEN, SYDVKM.

The CDR3 region is CAIRGQGGHEQYF. CDR3 bases: TGTGCCATCAGGGGACAGGGTGGCCACGAGCAGTACTTC. The chain links TRBV10-3 to TRBJ2-7, with TRBD1 matching over 9 bases. J was trimmed by 5 bases and V by 6 bases; bases with no gene match: 5. Germline assignment: CDR1 ENHRY and CDR2 SYGVKD. This CDR3 region has 13 residues.

This chain links TRBV4-3 with TRBJ1-2; the match to TRBD1 covers 7 bases. Germline-derived CDR1 and CDR2 are LGHNA and YSLEER. This CDR3 spans 14 amino acids. Germline trimming cut 4 bases from V and 3 bases from J; bases unmatched to any gene: 5. The CDR3 reads CASSRGQGDYGYTF. DNA of the CDR3: TGCGCCAGCAGCCGGGGCCAGGGGGACTATGGCTACACCTTC.

This chain connects TRBV5-6 to TRBJ2-5, with TRBD1 matching 8 bases. The junction had 7 bases not matched to a gene; V was cut back by 0 bases and J by 0 bases. The CDR3 is 17 amino acids. In germline, CDR1 is SGHDT, CDR2 YYEEEE. DNA for the CDR3: TGTGCCAGCAGCTTGGGCGGCCAGGGGGCTTACCAAGAGACCCAGTACTTC. Translating it yields CASSLGGQGAYQETQYF. The complete variable domain, with remaining parts taken from reference TRBV5-6 and TRBJ2-5, reads DAGVTQSPTHLIKTRGQQVTLRCSPKSGHDTVSWYQQALGQGPQFIFQYYEEEERQRGNFPDRFSGHQFPNYSSELNVNALLLGDSALYLCASSLGGQGAYQETQYFGPGTRLLVL.

The chain couples TRBV11-1 to TRBJ1-2, with D uncertain. V lost 5 bases to trimming and J lost 5 bases, with 15 bases between them. Germline V gene data show CDR1 as SGHAT and CDR2 as FQDESV (reference sequence). This CDR3 region has 14 residues. CDR3 sequence (DNA): TGTGCCAGCAGCCCCACTCCGGGAAAATATGGCTACACCTTC. This translates into CASSPTPGKYGYTF.

CDR3 coding DNA: TGTGCCAGCAGTTCCCAGCCAGGGAACACTGAAGCTTTCTTT. Translated, it gives CASSSQPGNTEAFF. The gene calls are TRBV6-5 and TRBJ1-1, with D hard to call. CDR3 size: 14 residues. The V gene's germline CDR1 is MNHEY and CDR2 SVGAGI. V was trimmed by 4 bases and J by 1 base, leaving 10 bases between them.

The chain links TRBV6-1 to TRBJ1-5; D is unresolved. V was shortened by 6 bases and J by 3 bases, with 6 bases between the two germline ends. The V gene's germline CDR1 is MNHNS and CDR2 SASEGT. The CDR3 runs 12 residues. The CDR3 nucleotides are TGTGCCAGCAGGCAGATCAATCAGCCCCAGCATTTT. The encoded protein is CASRQINQPQHF.

The chain links TRBV5-4 to TRBJ2-3, with TRBD2 as a possible D gene (7 bases). V dropped 4 bases and J dropped 3 bases, with 18 bases sitting between them. This CDR3 has 16 amino acids. Germline CDR1 SGHNT, CDR2 YYREEE (reference sequence). The CDR3 bases are TGTGCCAGCAGCCCTGGGGAGGGGGGCTTGACAGATACGCAGTATTTT. The encoded protein is CASSPGEGGLTDTQYF.

This sequence joins TRBV18 and TRBJ2-1; D is perhaps TRBD1 (6 bases). This CDR3 comprises 16 residues. Trimming stripped 6 bases from V and 9 bases from J, with 24 bases between. Germline V gives CDR1 KGHSH, CDR2 LQKENI. CDR3 bases: TGTGCCAGCTCGCAACTCAGGGGATCCAGCAATTTTGAGCAGTTCTTC. Encoded protein: CASSQLRGSSNFEQFF.

The chain carries TRBV19 and TRBJ1-2, with a tentative D call TRBD1 (5 bases). V was shortened by 6 bases and J by 5 bases, with 13 bases between the two germline ends. The germline V gene has CDR1 LNHDA and CDR2 SQIVND (reference sequence). This CDR3 region has 13 residues. CDR3 nucleotides: TGTGCCAGTAGCCCCGGGACTGCTTATGGCTACACCTTC. This codes for CASSPGTAYGYTF. The whole variable domain, remainder taken from reference TRBV19 and TRBJ1-2, is DGGITQSPKYLFRKEGQNVTLSCEQNLNHDAMYWYRQDPGQGLRLIYYSQIVNDFQKGDIAEGYSVSREKKESFPLTVTSAQKNPTAFYLCASSPGTAYGYTFGSGTRLTVV.

This sequence joins TRBV9 and TRBJ2-1; possible D gene TRBD2, 6 bases. The CDR3 is 17 residues long. Germline CDR1 reads SGDLS; CDR2 reads YYNGEE. V dropped 3 bases and J dropped 0 bases, with 16 bases sitting between them. The CDR3 sequence: CASSDSAGLSSYNEQFF. The CDR3, as DNA: TGTGCCAGCAGCGATAGTGCGGGACTTAGCTCCTACAATGAGCAGTTCTTC.

The rearrangement links TRBV6-1 to TRBJ2-5, with TRBD1 as a possible D gene (6 bases). CDR1 and CDR2 (germline): MNHNS, SASEGT. The CDR3 runs to 14 residues. Trimming pared 2 bases from V and 3 bases from J, leaving 10 bases between. The CDR3 loop reads CASSELGGKETQYF. CDR3 coding DNA: TGTGCCAGCAGTGAACTAGGGGGAAAAGAGACCCAGTACTTC.

This chain uses TRBV25-1 with TRBJ2-5, with 7 bases lining up with TRBD1. V lost 0 bases to trimming and J lost 4 bases; unmatched junction nucleotides: 5. The CDR3 totals 15 residues. CDR1 and CDR2 from the germline V gene are MGHDK and SYGVNS. CDR3 residues: CASSEYTGVAETQYF. For the CDR3, the DNA is TGTGCCAGCAGTGAATACACAGGGGTTGCAGAGACCCAGTACTTC.

The genes are TRBV6-4 and TRBJ1-2, with TRBD1 matching over 8 bases. After removal of 6 bases from V and 8 bases from J, the junction contained 11 bases not matched to a gene. Germline CDR1 and CDR2: MRHNA and SNTAGT. This CDR3 is built from 14 residues. CDR3 nucleotides: TGTGCCAGCAGCCGGATGTCAGGGGGCTTGGGCTACACCTTC. It specifies CASSRMSGGLGYTF.

The V and J genes are TRBV28 and TRBJ1-4; possibly TRBD1 for D (5 bases). The CDR3 sequence is 15 residues long. The germline CDR1 and CDR2 sequences are MDHEN and SYDVKM. V lost 3 bases and J lost 6, with 14 bases in between. The CDR3 bases are TGTGCCAGCAGTTTTCGGGCAGGGCGGCATGAAAAACTGTTTTTT. Translating it yields CASSFRAGRHEKLFF.

The chain combines TRBV29-1 with TRBJ1-4; 11 nucleotides match TRBD1. The junction had 3 bases not matched to a gene; V was cut back by 4 bases and J by 8 bases. This CDR3 is built from 13 residues. Germline CDR1 is SQVTM and CDR2 is ANQGSEA. The CDR3 sequence is CSVGRTGGEKLFF. CDR3 in DNA: TGCAGCGTTGGGAGGACAGGGGGCGAAAAACTGTTTTTT.

The chain has TRBV28 and TRBJ2-5; 8 bases are shared with TRBD2. CDR1 and CDR2 from the germline V gene are MDHEN and SYDVKM. Trimming at V came to 6 bases and at J to 5 bases, leaving 20 bases not matched to a gene. There are 18 residues in the CDR3. The CDR3 loop reads CASRTWGSGGTRKETQYF. Written as DNA, the CDR3 is TGTGCCAGCAGGACCTGGGGAAGCGGGGGAACTAGAAAGGAGACCCAGTACTTC.

The chain carries TRBV7-8 and TRBJ2-1; 7 nucleotides match TRBD1. Unmatched junction bases numbered 7, after V lost 1 base and J lost 13 bases. There are 13 residues in the CDR3. Germline V CDR1 and CDR2: SGHVS, FQNEAQ. The CDR3 DNA reads as TGTGCCAGCAGCTTAGTTGAGGGGGCTTTTCAGTTCTTC. This encodes CASSLVEGAFQFF.